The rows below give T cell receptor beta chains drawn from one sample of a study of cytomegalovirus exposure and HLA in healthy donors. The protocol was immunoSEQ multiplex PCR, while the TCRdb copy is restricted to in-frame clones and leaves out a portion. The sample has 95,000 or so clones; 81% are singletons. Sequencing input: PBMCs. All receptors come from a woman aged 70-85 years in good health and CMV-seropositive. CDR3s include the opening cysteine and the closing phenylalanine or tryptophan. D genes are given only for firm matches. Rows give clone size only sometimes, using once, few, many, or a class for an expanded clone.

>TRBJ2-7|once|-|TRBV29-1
TGCAGCGTTGAACGGGACTACGAGCAGTACTTC
CSVERDYEQYF
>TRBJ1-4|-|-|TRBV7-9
TGTGCCAGCAGTAAACTAACTTCAACTAATGAAAAACTGTTTTTT
CASSKLTSTNEKLFF
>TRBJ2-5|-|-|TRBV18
TGTGCCAGCTCCGACTTAAGGGAGACCCAGTACTTC
CASSDLRETQYF
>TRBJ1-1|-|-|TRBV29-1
TGCAGCGTAGGGACTTGGACTGAAGCTTTCTTT
CSVGTWTEAFF
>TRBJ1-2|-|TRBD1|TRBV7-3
TGTGCCTACACGGACAGGGGTGGTTATGGCTACACCTTC
CAYTDRGGYGYTF
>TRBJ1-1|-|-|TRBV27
TGTGCCACCCATGGAGCGAACACTGAAGCTTTCTTT
CATHGANTEAFF
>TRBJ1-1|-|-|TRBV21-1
TGTGCCAGCAGCAAGATGGGGCAGGGCACTGAAGCTTTCTTT
CASSKMGQGTEAFF
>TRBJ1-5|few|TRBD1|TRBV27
TGTGCCAGCGGTCCCAGGGGGGTCCGCAATCAGCCCCAGCATTTT
CASGPRGVRNQPQHF
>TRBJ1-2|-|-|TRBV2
TGTGCCAGCAGGGGGGGGGCGGACTATGGCTACACCTTC
CASRGGADYGYTF
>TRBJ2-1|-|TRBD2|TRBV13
TGTGCCAGCAGCATAAGACTAGCGGGAGTTAACAATGAGCAGTTCTTC
CASSIRLAGVNNEQFF
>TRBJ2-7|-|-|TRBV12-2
TGTGCAAGTCGCTTAGGAAGCGGGACCCACCACGAGCAGTACTTC
CASRLGSGTHHEQYF
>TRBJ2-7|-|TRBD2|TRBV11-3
TGTGCCAGCAGCCCGGGGACTAGCGGGCCCTACGAGCAGTACTTC
CASSPGTSGPYEQYF
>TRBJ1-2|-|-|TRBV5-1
TGCGCCAGCAGCGCGAATTACAGAGAAACCTATGGCTACACCTTC
CASSANYRETYGYTF
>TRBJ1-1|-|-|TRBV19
TGTGCCAGTAGAGGGGGGGGGCGTAATGAAGCTTTCTTT
CASRGGGRNEAFF
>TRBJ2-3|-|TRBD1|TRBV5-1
TGCGCCAGCACAGGGGGATGGGGCACAGATACGCAGTATTTT
CASTGGWGTDTQYF
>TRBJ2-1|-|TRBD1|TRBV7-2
TGTGCCAGCAGCCCTAGGGGGCCGACAGCGTATGAGCAGTTCTTC
CASSPRGPTAYEQFF
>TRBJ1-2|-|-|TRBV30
TGTGCCTGGAGTGTACGCCCAGGGAACGACTATGGCTACACCTTC
CAWSVRPGNDYGYTF
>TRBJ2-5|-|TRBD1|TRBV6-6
TGTGCCACTTCAGGGGGAGAGACCCAGTACTTC
CATSGGETQYF
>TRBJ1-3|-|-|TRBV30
TGTGCCTGGAGTCCAGGCCCCTCTGGAAACACCATATATTTT
CAWSPGPSGNTIYF
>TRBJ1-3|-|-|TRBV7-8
TGTGCCAGCAGCTTATCTGAGGCCCAGGGCTCTGGAAACACCATATATTTT
CASSLSEAQGSGNTIYF
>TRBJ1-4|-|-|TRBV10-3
TGTGCCATCAGTGAGTCGGCCCCCGGATCGGGTGAAAAACTGTTTTTT
CAISESAPGSGEKLFF
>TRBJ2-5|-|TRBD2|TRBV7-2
TGTGCCAGCAGCACGACTAGCGGAGAGACCCAGTACTTC
CASSTTSGETQYF
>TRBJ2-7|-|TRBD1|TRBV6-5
TGTGCCAGCAGATCCGGGACAGGGTCCCACGAGCAGTACTTC
CASRSGTGSHEQYF
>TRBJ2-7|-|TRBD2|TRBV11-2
TGTGCCAGCAGCCGTCTAGCGGGAGTAGCCTACGAGCAGTACTTC
CASSRLAGVAYEQYF
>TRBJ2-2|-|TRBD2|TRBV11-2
TGTGCCAGCAGCCCCCTAGCGGGAGTCACCGGGGAGCTGTTTTTT
CASSPLAGVTGELFF
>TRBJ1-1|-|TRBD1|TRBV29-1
TGCAGCGTTGGCCAAGTAGGGGGCGTTTTCGGCACTGAAGCTTTCTTT
CSVGQVGGVFGTEAFF
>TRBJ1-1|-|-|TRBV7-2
TGTGCCAGCAGCCCTGGGCCCCAGGGGACTGAAGCTTTCTTT
CASSPGPQGTEAFF
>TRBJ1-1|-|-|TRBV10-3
TGTGCCATCAGGGAGGGAGACACTGAAGCTTTCTTT
CAIREGDTEAFF
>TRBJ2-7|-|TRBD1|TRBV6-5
TGTGCCAGCAGTATCAACAGGGGGTCCTACGAGCAGTACTTC
CASSINRGSYEQYF
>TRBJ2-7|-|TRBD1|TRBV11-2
TGTGCCAGCAGCTCGGACAGGGCCGAGCAGTACTTC
CASSSDRAEQYF
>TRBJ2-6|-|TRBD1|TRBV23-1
TGCGCCAGCCAAAACCAGGGGGACAGGGCTGGGGCCAACGTCCTGACTTTC
CASQNQGDRAGANVLTF
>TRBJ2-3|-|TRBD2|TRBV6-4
TGTGCCAGCAGTGAAGCTAGCGGGAGGCGAGATACGCAGTATTTT
CASSEASGRRDTQYF
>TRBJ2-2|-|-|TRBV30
TGTGCCTGGAGTAAGCCAGGGGCGAACACCGGGGAGCTGTTTTTT
CAWSKPGANTGELFF
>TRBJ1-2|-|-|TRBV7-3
TGTGCCAGCAGCTTAAATCCCTCCGGGGTCGGCTACACCTTC
CASSLNPSGVGYTF
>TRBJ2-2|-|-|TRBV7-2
TGTGCCAGCATGCCTAATCCGACAGCTGCGACCGGGGAGCTGTTTTTT
CASMPNPTAATGELFF
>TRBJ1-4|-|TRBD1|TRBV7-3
TGTGCCAGCAGACCCACAGGGGGCCGGGAAAAACTGTTTTTT
CASRPTGGREKLFF
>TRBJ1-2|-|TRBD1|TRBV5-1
TGCGCCAGCAGCTGGGGACAGGCGAAGGTTGACTATGGCTACACCTTC
CASSWGQAKVDYGYTF
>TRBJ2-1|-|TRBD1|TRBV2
TGTGCCAGCAGTGAACGGGGACAGATATTATACAATGAGCAGTTCTTC
CASSERGQILYNEQFF
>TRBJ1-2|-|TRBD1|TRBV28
TGTGCCAGCAGCCTGACAGGGCTTTTATTGGGCTACACCTTC
CASSLTGLLLGYTF
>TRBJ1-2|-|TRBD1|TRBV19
TGTGCCAGTAGTCCCCGGGACAGAGCTAACTATGGCTACACCTTC
CASSPRDRANYGYTF
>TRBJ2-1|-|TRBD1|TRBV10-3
TGTGCCATCAGTGAGGCAGGGGGTGAGCAGTTCTTC
CAISEAGGEQFF
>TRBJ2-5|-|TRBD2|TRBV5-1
TGCGCCAGCAGCTACCGGGGAGGGGAGACCCAGTACTTC
CASSYRGGETQYF
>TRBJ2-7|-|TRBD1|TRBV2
TGTGCCAGCAGCTCGGACAGGGGAAAAAACTACGAGCAGTACTTC
CASSSDRGKNYEQYF
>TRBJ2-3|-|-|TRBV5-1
TGCGCCAGCAGCTTGGACATTTTCACAGATACGCAGTATTTT
CASSLDIFTDTQYF
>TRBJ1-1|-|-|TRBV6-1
TGTGCCAGCGGGGAGCTATACACTGAAGCTTTCTTT
CASGELYTEAFF
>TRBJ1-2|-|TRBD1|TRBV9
TGTGCCAGCAGCGTGTGGGACAGGTCTTATGGCTACACCTTC
CASSVWDRSYGYTF
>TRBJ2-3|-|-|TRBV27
TGTGCCAGCAGCCGAGACTTGGTAGTCAGGGCAGATACGCAGTATTTT
CASSRDLVVRADTQYF
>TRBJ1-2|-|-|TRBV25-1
TGTGCCAGCAGTGACCCTTTATCTAACTATGGCTACACCTTC
CASSDPLSNYGYTF
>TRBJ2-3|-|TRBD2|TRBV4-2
TGTGCCAGCAGCCAAATCGACGGGGGGAGGGCCGGGACAGATACGCAGTATTTT
CASSQIDGGRAGTDTQYF
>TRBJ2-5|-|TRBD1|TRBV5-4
TGTGCCAGCAGCCCCTGGACAGGGGGGGGTGAGACCCAGTACTTC
CASSPWTGGGETQYF
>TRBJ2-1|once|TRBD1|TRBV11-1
TGTGCCAGCAGCATGAGAACAGGGGGAGGTGAGCAGTTCTTC
CASSMRTGGGEQFF
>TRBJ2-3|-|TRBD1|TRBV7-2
TGTGCCAGCAGCCCTAGGGGGACAGGAAACACAGATACGCAGTATTTT
CASSPRGTGNTDTQYF
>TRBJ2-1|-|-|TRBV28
TGTGCCAGCAGCATTGGGGTCAGGGTGTACAATGAGCAGTTCTTC
CASSIGVRVYNEQFF